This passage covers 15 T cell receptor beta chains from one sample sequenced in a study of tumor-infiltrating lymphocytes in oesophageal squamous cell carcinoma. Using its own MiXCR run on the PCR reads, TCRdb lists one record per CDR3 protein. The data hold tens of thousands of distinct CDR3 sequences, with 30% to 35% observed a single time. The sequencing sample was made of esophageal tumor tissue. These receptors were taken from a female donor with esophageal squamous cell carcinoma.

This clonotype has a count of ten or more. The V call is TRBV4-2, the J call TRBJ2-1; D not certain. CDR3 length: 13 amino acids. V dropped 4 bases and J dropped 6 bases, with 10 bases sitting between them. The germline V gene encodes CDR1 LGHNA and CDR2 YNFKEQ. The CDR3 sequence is CASSRRSGNEQFF. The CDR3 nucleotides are TGTGCCAGCAGCCGACGGAGTGGCAATGAGCAGTTCTTC.

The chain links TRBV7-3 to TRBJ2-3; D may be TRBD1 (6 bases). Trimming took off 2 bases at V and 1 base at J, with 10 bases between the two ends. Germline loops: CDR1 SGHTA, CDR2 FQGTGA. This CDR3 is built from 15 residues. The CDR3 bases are TGTGCCAGCAGCTTAGAGGCAGGGGGCACAGATACGCAGTATTTT. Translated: CASSLEAGGTDTQYF.

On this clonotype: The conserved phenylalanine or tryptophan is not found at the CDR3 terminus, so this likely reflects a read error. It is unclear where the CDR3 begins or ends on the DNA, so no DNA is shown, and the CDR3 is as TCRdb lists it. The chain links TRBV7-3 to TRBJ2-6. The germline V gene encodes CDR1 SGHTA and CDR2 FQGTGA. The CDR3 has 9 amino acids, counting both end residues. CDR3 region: CASSLTPGT.

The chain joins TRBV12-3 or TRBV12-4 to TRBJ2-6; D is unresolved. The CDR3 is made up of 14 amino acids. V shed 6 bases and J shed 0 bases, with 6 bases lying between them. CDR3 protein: CASRASSGANVLTF. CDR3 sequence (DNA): TGTGCCAGCAGGGCGAGCTCTGGGGCCAACGTCCTGACTTTC.

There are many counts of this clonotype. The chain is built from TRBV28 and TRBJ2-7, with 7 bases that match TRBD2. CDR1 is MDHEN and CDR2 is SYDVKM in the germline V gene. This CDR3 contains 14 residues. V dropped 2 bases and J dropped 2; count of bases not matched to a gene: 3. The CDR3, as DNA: TGTGCCAGCAGTTTAGCGGGAGTCCCCTACGAGCAGTACTTC. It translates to CASSLAGVPYEQYF. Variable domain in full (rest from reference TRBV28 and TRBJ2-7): DVKVTQSSRYLVKRTGEKVFLECVQDMDHENMFWYRQDPGLGLRLIYFSYDVKMKEKGDIPEGYSVSREKKERFSLILESASTNQTSMYLCASSLAGVPYEQYFGPGTRLTVT.

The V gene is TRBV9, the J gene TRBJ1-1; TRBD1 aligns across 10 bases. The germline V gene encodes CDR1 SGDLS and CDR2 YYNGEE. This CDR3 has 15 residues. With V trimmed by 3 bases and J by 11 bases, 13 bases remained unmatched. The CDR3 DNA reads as TGTGCCAGCAGCGCCCAAGCCGGGACAGGGGCCAATGCTTTCTTT. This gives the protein CASSAQAGTGANAFF.

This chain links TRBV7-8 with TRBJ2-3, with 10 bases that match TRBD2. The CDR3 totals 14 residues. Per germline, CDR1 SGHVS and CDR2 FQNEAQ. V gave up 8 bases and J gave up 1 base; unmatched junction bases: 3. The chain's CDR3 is CASGLAAGTDTQYF. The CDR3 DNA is TGTGCCAGCGGACTAGCGGCGGGCACAGATACGCAGTATTTT.

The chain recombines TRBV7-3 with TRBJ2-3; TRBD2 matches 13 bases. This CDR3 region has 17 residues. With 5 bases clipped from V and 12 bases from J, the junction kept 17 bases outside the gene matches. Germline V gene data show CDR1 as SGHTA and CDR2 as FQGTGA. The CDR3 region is CASSPNSLAGGSVAQYF. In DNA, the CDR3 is TGTGCCAGCAGCCCCAACTCACTAGCGGGAGGGTCCGTGGCCCAGTATTTT.

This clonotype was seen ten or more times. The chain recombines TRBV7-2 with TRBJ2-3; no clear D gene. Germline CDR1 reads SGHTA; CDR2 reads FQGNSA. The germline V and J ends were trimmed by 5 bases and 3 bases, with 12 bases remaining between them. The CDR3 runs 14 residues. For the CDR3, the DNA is TGTGCCAGCAGCCCCCCCCCGACTACAGATACGCAGTATTTT. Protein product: CASSPPPTTDTQYF.

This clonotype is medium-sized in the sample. CDR3 in amino acids: CASKGADLAAQHF. The CDR3 DNA reads as TGTGCCAGCAAAGGAGCGGACCTTGCTGCCCAGCATTTT. V and J are TRBV12-3 or TRBV12-4 and TRBJ1-5; no clear D gene. Trimming stripped 7 bases from V and 11 bases from J, with 18 bases between. This CDR3 is built from 13 residues.

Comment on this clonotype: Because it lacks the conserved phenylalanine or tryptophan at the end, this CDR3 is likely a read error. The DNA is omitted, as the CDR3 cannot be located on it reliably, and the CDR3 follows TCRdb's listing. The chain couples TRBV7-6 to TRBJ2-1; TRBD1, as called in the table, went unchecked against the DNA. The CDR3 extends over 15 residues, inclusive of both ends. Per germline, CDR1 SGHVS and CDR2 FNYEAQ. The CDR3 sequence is CASSFGQGYEQYFGN.

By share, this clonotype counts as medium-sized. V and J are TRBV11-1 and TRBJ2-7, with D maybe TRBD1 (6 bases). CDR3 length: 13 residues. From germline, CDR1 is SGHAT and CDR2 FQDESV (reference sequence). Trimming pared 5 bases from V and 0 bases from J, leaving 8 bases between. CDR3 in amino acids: CASSQTGSYEQYF. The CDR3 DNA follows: TGTGCCAGCAGCCAGACAGGCTCCTACGAGCAGTACTTC.

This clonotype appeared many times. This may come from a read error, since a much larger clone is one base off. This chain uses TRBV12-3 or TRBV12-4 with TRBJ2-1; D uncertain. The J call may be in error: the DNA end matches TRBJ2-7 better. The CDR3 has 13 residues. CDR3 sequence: CASSFSNYNEQYF. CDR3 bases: TGTGCCAGCAGTTTCTCCAACTACAATGAGCAGTACTTC.

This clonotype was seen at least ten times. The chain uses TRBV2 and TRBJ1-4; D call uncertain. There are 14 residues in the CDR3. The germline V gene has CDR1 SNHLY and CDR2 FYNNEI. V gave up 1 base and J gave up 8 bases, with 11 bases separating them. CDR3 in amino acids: CASSEELRLEKLFF. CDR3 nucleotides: TGTGCCAGCAGTGAAGAGTTGAGGTTGGAAAAACTGTTTTTT.

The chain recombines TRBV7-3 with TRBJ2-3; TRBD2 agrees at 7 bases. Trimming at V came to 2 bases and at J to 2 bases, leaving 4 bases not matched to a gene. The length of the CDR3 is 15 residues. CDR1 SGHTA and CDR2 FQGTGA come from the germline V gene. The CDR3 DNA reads TGTGCCAGCAGCTTACTAGCGGTCCCCACAGATACGCAGTATTTT. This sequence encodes CASSLLAVPTDTQYF.